These 5 T cell receptor beta chains originate from one sample sequenced in a study of blood T cell repertoires in COVID-19. The assay was immunoSEQ multiplex PCR, and TCRdb's table has in-frame clones only and misses some. The table has 250,000 to 350,000 clones, approximately 86% seen once. The source material was peripheral blood. These receptors came from a human donor with COVID-19, enrolled during active disease. The donor label of this sample is uncertain.

This chain links TRBV5-4 with TRBJ1-6; 8 bases map to TRBD1. The CDR3 spans 14 residues. Trimming took 0 bases from V and 9 from J; bases not matched to a gene: 2. Per germline, CDR1 SGHNT and CDR2 YYREEE (reference sequence). The CDR3 coding sequence is TGTGCCAGCAGCTTGGGTCAGGGGGCTTCACCCCTCCACTTT. Its translation: CASSLGQGASPLHF.

The chain joins TRBV10-2 to TRBJ1-5; D is possibly TRBD1 (6 bases). Trimming took 3 bases from V and 1 from J, leaving 10 bases between them. CDR1 WSHSY and CDR2 SAAADI come from the germline V gene. The CDR3 sequence is 15 residues long. CDR3 nucleotide sequence: TGCGCCAGCAGTGAAACAGGGATGAGCAATCAGCCCCAGCATTTT. This gives the protein CASSETGMSNQPQHF.

This rearrangement joins TRBV5-1 to TRBJ2-5, with TRBD1 matching over 10 bases. J gave up 3 bases and V 4 bases, and 3 bases lay outside the gene matches. This CDR3 is built from 14 residues. Germline CDR1 and CDR2: SGHRS and YFSETQ. The CDR3 loop is CASSGGTGEETQYF. DNA of the CDR3: TGCGCCAGCAGCGGTGGGACAGGGGAAGAGACCCAGTACTTC.

The chain employs TRBV6-1 and TRBJ1-1; D perhaps matches TRBD1 (6 bases). The germline CDR1 and CDR2 sequences are MNHNS and SASEGT. V was trimmed by 4 bases and J by 6 bases, leaving 21 bases between them. The length of the CDR3 is 16 residues. CDR3 in DNA: TGTGCCAGCAGTGCCTTCCAAACAGGGACATTGGCTGAAGCTTTCTTT. Translated: CASSAFQTGTLAEAFF.

This CDR3 is CASRTGTAMRTQYF. The CDR3 DNA sequence: TGTGCCAGCAGAACCGGGACTGCGATGAGGACGCAGTATTTT. This sequence joins TRBV6-5 and TRBJ2-3, with D perhaps TRBD2 (6 bases). Germline values: CDR1 MNHEY, CDR2 SVGAGI. CDR3 length: 14 residues. V lost 6 bases and J lost 9, with 19 bases in between.